This T cell receptor beta chain was retrieved from a study of response to subunit inactivated influenza vaccine. General study findings and limits: Researchers suggested that each seasonal influenza vaccination recruits few new T cells.

The germline gives CDR1 SGHRS, CDR2 YFSETQ. The CDR3 is 16 amino acids. Trimming shortened V by 1 base and J by 1 base, and 12 bases separated the two germline ends. This clonotype has more than one count but fewer than ten. Its matching antigen is unknown. TCRdb redid the calling of the RT-PCR reads with MiXCR, one entry per CDR3 protein. The sample shows about 700,000 distinct CDR3 sequences, roughly 13% of them seen only once. This TCR was recovered from a man aged 45-60 years who received an inactivated influenza vaccine. The specimen was PBMCs from blood, collected approximately 15 days before vaccination. This sequence joins TRBV5-1 and TRBJ1-5, with D possibly being TRBD1 (6 bases). CDR3 amino acids: CASSLYPGQSNQPQHF. Written as DNA, the CDR3 is TGCGCCAGCAGCTTGTATCCCGGACAGAGCAATCAGCCCCAGCATTTT.